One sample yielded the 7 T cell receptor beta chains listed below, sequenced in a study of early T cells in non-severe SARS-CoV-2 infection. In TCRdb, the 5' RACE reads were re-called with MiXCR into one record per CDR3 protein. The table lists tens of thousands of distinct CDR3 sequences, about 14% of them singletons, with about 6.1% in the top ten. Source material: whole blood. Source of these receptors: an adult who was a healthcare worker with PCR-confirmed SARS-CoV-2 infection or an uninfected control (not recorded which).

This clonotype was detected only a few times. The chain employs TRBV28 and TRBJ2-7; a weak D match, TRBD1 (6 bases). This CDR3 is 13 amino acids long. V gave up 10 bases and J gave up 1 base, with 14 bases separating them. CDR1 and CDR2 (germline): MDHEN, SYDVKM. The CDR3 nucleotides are TGTGCCATCGACAGGAGGTTTTCCTACGAGCAGTACTTC. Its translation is CAIDRRFSYEQYF.

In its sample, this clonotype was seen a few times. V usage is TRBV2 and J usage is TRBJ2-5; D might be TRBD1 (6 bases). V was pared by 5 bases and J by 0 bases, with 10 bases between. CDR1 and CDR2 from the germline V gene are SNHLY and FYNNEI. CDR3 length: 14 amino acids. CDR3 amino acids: CASSPTGNQETQYF. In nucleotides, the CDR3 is TGTGCCAGCAGTCCAACAGGGAACCAAGAGACCCAGTACTTC.

CDR3 sequence: CASSPDGWSYEQYF. DNA for the CDR3: TGTGCCAGCAGTCCGGACGGATGGTCCTACGAGCAGTACTTC. V and J are TRBV9 and TRBJ2-7; D uncertain. Germline V gene data show CDR1 as SGDLS and CDR2 as YYNGEE. This CDR3 contains 14 residues. V lost 5 bases, J lost 1 base, and 13 bases lay in between.

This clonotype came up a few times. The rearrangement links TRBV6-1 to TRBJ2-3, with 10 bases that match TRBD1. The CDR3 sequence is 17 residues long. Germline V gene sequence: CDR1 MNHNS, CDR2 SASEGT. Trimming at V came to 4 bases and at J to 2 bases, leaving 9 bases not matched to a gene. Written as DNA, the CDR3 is TGTGCCAGCAGTGCCGGGACAGGGGATTCTTCCACAGATACGCAGTATTTT. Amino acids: CASSAGTGDSSTDTQYF.

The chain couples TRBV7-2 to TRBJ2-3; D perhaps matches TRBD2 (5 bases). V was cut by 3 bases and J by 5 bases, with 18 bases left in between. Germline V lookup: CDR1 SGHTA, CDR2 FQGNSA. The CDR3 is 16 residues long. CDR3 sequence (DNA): TGTGCCAGCAGCTTTCGTCGAGCGGCGGGTGAAGATACGCAGTATTTT. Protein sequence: CASSFRRAAGEDTQYF.

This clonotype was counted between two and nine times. In DNA, the CDR3 is TGTGCCAGCAGCTTAATAGGGGGCTACGAGCAGTACTTC. Its translation is CASSLIGGYEQYF. The chain employs TRBV7-9 and TRBJ2-7; tentatively, D is TRBD1 (6 bases). Per germline, CDR1 SEHNR and CDR2 FQNEAQ (reference sequence). This CDR3 has 13 amino acids. The V end was cut by 2 bases, the J end by 3 bases, with 8 bases between.

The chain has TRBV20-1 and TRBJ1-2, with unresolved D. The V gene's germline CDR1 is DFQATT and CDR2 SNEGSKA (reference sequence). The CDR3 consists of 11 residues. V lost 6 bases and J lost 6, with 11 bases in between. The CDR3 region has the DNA TGCAGTGCGTCCCCTGCCCATGGCTACACCTTC. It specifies CSASPAHGYTF.